The rows below give T cell receptor beta chains drawn from one sample of a study of human T cells and chemical hapten exposure. In TCRdb, the RACE reads were re-called with MiXCR into one record per CDR3 protein. The sample lists roughly 260,000 distinct CDR3 sequences; about 9% were seen once. Sequences were derived from whole blood, sampled in connection with sensitization to the hapten diphenylcyclopropenone (DPC). The source of these receptors is a woman aged 40 to 55 with alopecia areata. Some clones in this sample may be carry-over from other donors' samples. Both conserved end residues are part of each CDR3. A D gene is named only where the DNA matches it firmly. The size field is filled for only some rows; it gives once, few, many or a size class.

V: TRBV15; J: TRBJ2-7; size: few; D: .; DNA: TGTGCCACCAGCAGAGATGGCGGCAGAACCTACGAGCAGTACTTC; CDR3: CATSRDGGRTYEQYF
V: TRBV5-1; J: TRBJ2-2; size: .; D: .; DNA: TGCGCCAGCAGCCCATCGGACCGCGGGGAGCTGTTTTTT; CDR3: CASSPSDRGELFF
V: TRBV29-1; J: TRBJ1-4; size: .; D: .; DNA: TGCAGCGTTGGGACGCAAGAAAAACTGTTTTTT; CDR3: CSVGTQEKLFF
V: TRBV4-3; J: TRBJ2-1; size: .; D: TRBD2; DNA: TGCGCCAGCAGCCAAGGTCCCCAAGCGGGGTTTTACAATGAGCAGTTCTTC; CDR3: CASSQGPQAGFYNEQFF
V: TRBV12-3/TRBV12-4; J: TRBJ1-2; size: few; D: .; DNA: TGTGCCAGCAGTTTACAGGCAGGGGGCTACACCTTC; CDR3: CASSLQAGGYTF
V: TRBV7-2; J: TRBJ2-2; size: .; D: .; DNA: TGTGCCAGCAGCTTAGGGATTATTAACACCGGGGAGCTGTTTTTT; CDR3: CASSLGIINTGELFF
V: TRBV28; J: TRBJ1-4; size: .; D: .; DNA: TGTGCCAGCAGTTTATTCAGGGTCCGGGATCGAGCAACTAATGAAAAACTGTTTTTT; CDR3: CASSLFRVRDRATNEKLFF
V: TRBV20-1; J: TRBJ1-2; size: .; D: .; DNA: TGCAGTGCTAGTGCCGAGACACCGCCTTATGGCTACACCTTC; CDR3: CSASAETPPYGYTF
V: TRBV4-2; J: TRBJ2-3; size: few; D: TRBD2; DNA: TGTGCCAGCAGCCAAGGGGGGACTAGCGGGCCCGATACGCAGTATTTT; CDR3: CASSQGGTSGPDTQYF
V: TRBV12-3/TRBV12-4; J: TRBJ2-2; size: many; D: .; DNA: TGTGCCAGCAGTTTCGCAGGCACCGGGGAGCTGTTTTTT; CDR3: CASSFAGTGELFF
V: TRBV27; J: TRBJ2-3; size: .; D: TRBD2; DNA: TGTGCCAGCAGTTTATTTCCGGGGGGGGCCACAGATACGCAGTATTTT; CDR3: CASSLFPGGATDTQYF
V: TRBV6-5; J: TRBJ2-5; size: few; D: .; DNA: TGTGCCAGCACTCCAGGGGAAGGGGAGTACTTC; CDR3: CASTPGEGEYF
V: TRBV19; J: TRBJ2-4; size: .; D: .; DNA: TGTGCCAGTAGTATTGTTAAGGGAGGGGGAGCCAAAAACATTCAGTACTTC; CDR3: CASSIVKGGGAKNIQYF
V: TRBV20-1; J: TRBJ1-2; size: few; D: TRBD1; DNA: TGCAGTGCTAGGGGCGGGACAGGGAATAACTATGGCTACACCTTC; CDR3: CSARGGTGNNYGYTF
V: TRBV4-3; J: TRBJ2-3; size: .; D: .; DNA: TGCGCCAGCAGCCAAGTCCAGGGTCAGGGCCCAGATACGCAGTATTTT; CDR3: CASSQVQGQGPDTQYF
V: TRBV4-1; J: TRBJ2-3; size: many; D: .; DNA: TGCGCCAGCAGCCAAGGTAGCACAGATACGCAGTATTTT; CDR3: CASSQGSTDTQYF
V: TRBV28; J: TRBJ1-4; size: many; D: .; DNA: TGTGCCAGCAGTTACCGGGCCCTTAATGAAAAACTGTTTTTT; CDR3: CASSYRALNEKLFF
V: TRBV7-2; J: TRBJ1-5; size: .; D: .; DNA: TGTGCCAGCAGCTCGTCTAGCAATCAGCCCCAGCATTTT; CDR3: CASSSSSNQPQHF
V: TRBV28; J: TRBJ2-7; size: .; D: TRBD1; DNA: TGTGCCACAGGGGGCCAGGGGATCTACGAGCAGTACTTC; CDR3: CATGGQGIYEQYF
V: TRBV14; J: TRBJ2-3; size: few; D: .; DNA: TGTGCCAGCAGCCAAGATCGGGCAGGGAGACAGTATTTT; CDR3: CASSQDRAGRQYF
V: TRBV24-1; J: TRBJ1-2; size: .; D: TRBD1; DNA: TGTGCCACCAGTGATCGGGGACAGTATCGAGGCTACACCTTC; CDR3: CATSDRGQYRGYTF
V: TRBV20-1; J: TRBJ2-1; size: few; D: TRBD2; DNA: TGCAGTGCTAGAGACCCGACTAGCGGGAGGGTTGGTGAGCAGTTCTTC; CDR3: CSARDPTSGRVGEQFF
V: TRBV29-1; J: TRBJ1-5; size: few; D: TRBD1; DNA: TGCAGCGTTGCTGAGGGGACAGGGGAATATCAGCCCCAGCATTTT; CDR3: CSVAEGTGEYQPQHF
V: TRBV28; J: TRBJ1-5; size: few; D: .; DNA: TGTGCCAGCAGATGGGGCCCCCAAGCTCAGCCCCAGCATTTT; CDR3: CASRWGPQAQPQHF
V: TRBV20-1; J: TRBJ2-3; size: .; D: .; DNA: TGCAGTGCTAGAGTCGGGGGACCAGATACGCAGTATTTT; CDR3: CSARVGGPDTQYF
V: TRBV18; J: TRBJ2-5; size: .; D: TRBD1; DNA: TGTGCCAGCTCACCAACGGGACAGGGGGAGACCCAGTACTTC; CDR3: CASSPTGQGETQYF
V: TRBV18; J: TRBJ2-1; size: few; D: TRBD2; DNA: TGTGCCAGCTCACCACCGGGACTAGGGGGCAATGAGCAGTTCTTC; CDR3: CASSPPGLGGNEQFF
V: TRBV28; J: TRBJ1-3; size: many; D: .; DNA: TGTGCCAGCAGCCTGGTCCGATCTGGGAGAGGAAACACCATATATTTT; CDR3: CASSLVRSGRGNTIYF
V: TRBV29-1; J: TRBJ1-3; size: few; D: .; DNA: TGCAGCGTTCAGTGGCAGGGAGGTGGAAACACCATATATTTT; CDR3: CSVQWQGGGNTIYF
V: TRBV10-2; J: TRBJ2-3; size: .; D: TRBD2; DNA: TGCGCCAGCAGGCCAGCTAGCGGGAGGCCAAGCACAGATACGCAGTATTTT; CDR3: CASRPASGRPSTDTQYF
V: TRBV7-2; J: TRBJ2-3; size: many; D: .; DNA: TGTGCCAGCAGCACGGAGGGGGGTACGCAGTATTTT; CDR3: CASSTEGGTQYF
V: TRBV4-3; J: TRBJ2-2; size: .; D: .; DNA: TGCGCCAGCAGCGAAAGGGGACTGAACACCGGGGAGCTGTTTTTT; CDR3: CASSERGLNTGELFF
V: TRBV2; J: TRBJ1-6; size: .; D: .; DNA: TGTGCCAGCAGCCAGGGACCTAATTCACCCCTCCACTTT; CDR3: CASSQGPNSPLHF
V: TRBV27; J: TRBJ2-7; size: many; D: .; DNA: TGTGCCAGCAGTCCTCGGACAGCCGAGCAGTACTTC; CDR3: CASSPRTAEQYF
V: TRBV20-1; J: TRBJ2-1; size: .; D: .; DNA: TGCAGTGCTACGGATGGGGGCAATGAGCAGTTCTTC; CDR3: CSATDGGNEQFF
V: TRBV12-3/TRBV12-4; J: TRBJ2-7; size: many; D: TRBD1; DNA: TGTGCCAGCAGCCCGGGACAGTTCTACGTTCAGTACTTC; CDR3: CASSPGQFYVQYF
V: TRBV28; J: TRBJ2-1; size: few; D: .; DNA: TGTGCCAGCAGCTCCGTAGCGAATGAGCAGTTCTTC; CDR3: CASSSVANEQFF
V: TRBV7-2; J: TRBJ2-7; size: few; D: TRBD2; DNA: TGTGCCAGCAGCCCCCAATGGCGACTAGCGGGAGAGCAGTACTTC; CDR3: CASSPQWRLAGEQYF
V: TRBV12-3/TRBV12-4; J: TRBJ2-1; size: few; D: .; DNA: TGTGCCAGCCTTTTCCGGGCCCAGCAGTTCTTC; CDR3: CASLFRAQQFF
V: TRBV4-2; J: TRBJ2-2; size: few; D: .; DNA: TGTGCCAGCAGCCAAGAGATGGGCGCCGGGGAGCTGTTTTTT; CDR3: CASSQEMGAGELFF
V: TRBV7-9; J: TRBJ2-7; size: few; D: TRBD2; DNA: TGTGCCAGCAGCTTCTTAGGGACTAGCGGGAGGGCCGGATCCTACGAGCAGTACTTC; CDR3: CASSFLGTSGRAGSYEQYF
V: TRBV4-3; J: TRBJ2-3; size: few; D: .; DNA: TGCGCCAGCAGCCAAACCCCCGGGACATCTCGAGATACGCAGTATTTT; CDR3: CASSQTPGTSRDTQYF
V: TRBV20-1; J: TRBJ2-3; size: many; D: TRBD1; DNA: TGCAGTGCCCGGGGACAGGGGGCTTTAGATACGCAGTATTTT; CDR3: CSARGQGALDTQYF
V: TRBV29-1; J: TRBJ2-3; size: .; D: .; DNA: TGCAGCGTTGAGTGGGGTACGCAGTATTTT; CDR3: CSVEWGTQYF
V: TRBV7-6; J: TRBJ2-3; size: few; D: TRBD1; DNA: TGTGCCAGCAGCTTAGCCCGAACGGCCGGGACAGGACTAGATACGCAGTATTTT; CDR3: CASSLARTAGTGLDTQYF
V: TRBV6-2/TRBV6-3; J: TRBJ1-1; size: many; D: .; DNA: TGTGCCAGCAGTTACGAACAGGGATACACTGAAGCTTTCTTT; CDR3: CASSYEQGYTEAFF
V: TRBV11-3; J: TRBJ2-7; size: few; D: TRBD1; DNA: TGTGCCAGCAGCTTAGAACCCCCAGGGGGTGTCGCCGAGCAGTACTTC; CDR3: CASSLEPPGGVAEQYF
V: TRBV7-2; J: TRBJ2-5; size: few; D: TRBD2; DNA: TGTGCCAGCAGCTTTCACCGGGAGGCAAAAGAGACCCAGTACTTC; CDR3: CASSFHREAKETQYF
V: TRBV28; J: TRBJ1-5; size: .; D: .; DNA: TGTGCCAGCAGTACTCGGGGGCGCTGGCAGCCCCAGCATTTT; CDR3: CASSTRGRWQPQHF
V: TRBV28; J: TRBJ2-5; size: .; D: .; DNA: TGTGCCGTCCGGGGCCAAGAGACCCAGTACTTC; CDR3: CAVRGQETQYF
V: TRBV7-8; J: TRBJ1-4; size: .; D: .; DNA: TGTGCCAGCAGACAACAGGGAGAAAAACTGTTTTTT; CDR3: CASRQQGEKLFF
V: TRBV29-1; J: TRBJ1-1; size: .; D: TRBD1; DNA: TGCAGCGTGCTCGGACAGGGACCCTCAACTGAAGCTTTCTTT; CDR3: CSVLGQGPSTEAFF